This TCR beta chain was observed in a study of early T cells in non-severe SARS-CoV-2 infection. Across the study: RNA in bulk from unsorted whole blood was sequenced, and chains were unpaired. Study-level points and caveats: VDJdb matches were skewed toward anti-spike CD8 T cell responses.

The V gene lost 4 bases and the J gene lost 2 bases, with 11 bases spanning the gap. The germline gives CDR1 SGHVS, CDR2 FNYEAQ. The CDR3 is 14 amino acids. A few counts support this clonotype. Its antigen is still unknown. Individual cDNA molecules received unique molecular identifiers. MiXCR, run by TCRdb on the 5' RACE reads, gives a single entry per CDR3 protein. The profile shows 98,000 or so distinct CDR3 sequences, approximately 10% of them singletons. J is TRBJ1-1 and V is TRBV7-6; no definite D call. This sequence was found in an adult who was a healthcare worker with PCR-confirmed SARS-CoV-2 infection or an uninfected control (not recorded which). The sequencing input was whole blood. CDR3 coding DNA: TGTGCCAGCAGCTACGGACGCGATAACACTGAAGCTTTCTTT. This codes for CASSYGRDNTEAFF.